These T cell receptor beta chains were read from a single sample in a study of radiation and T cells in renal cell carcinoma. Generated by immunoSEQ multiplex PCR, the TCRdb table keeps only in-frame clones and is missing some. Among around 130,000 clones listed, 75% to 90% were seen once. The source material was blood, sampled from a patient whose treatment included radiotherapy and nephrectomy. The source is a woman aged 55 to 70 with renal cell carcinoma. Both conserved end residues are part of each CDR3. Each record gives: J gene, V gene, clone size, D gene, CDR3 DNA, CDR3 protein. D genes are given only for firm matches. Clone size is stated in some rows and not others, as once, few, many or a class when expanded.

>TRBJ2-1|TRBV5-8|NA|NA
TGTGCCAGCAGCTTGGTTCAGAAGAGCTCCTACAATGAGCAGTTCTTC
CASSLVQKSSYNEQFF
>TRBJ1-4|TRBV27|NA|NA
TGTGCCAGCAGTTTCCAAGGGACCGAAAAACTGTTTTTT
CASSFQGTEKLFF
>TRBJ1-1|TRBV5-1|NA|NA
TGCGCCAGCAGCTTGGTTGGGGGGCGCCTCACTGAAGCTTTCTTT
CASSLVGGRLTEAFF
>TRBJ2-3|TRBV19|NA|TRBD1
TGTGCCAGTAGTAGGACAGGGGGTAGAACAGATACGCAGTATTTT
CASSRTGGRTDTQYF
>TRBJ2-7|TRBV5-1|NA|NA
TGCGCCAGCAGCCTCCAGGACCCTCGGAGGGAGCAGTACTTC
CASSLQDPRREQYF
>TRBJ2-7|TRBV5-4|once|NA
TGTGCCAGCAGCTTGGCCACACTTGCCGAGCAGTACTTC
CASSLATLAEQYF
>TRBJ2-2|TRBV2|NA|NA
TGTGCCAGCAGTGTAAACAGTAGGACCGGGGAGCTGTTTTTT
CASSVNSRTGELFF
>TRBJ2-5|TRBV5-1|NA|TRBD2
TGCGCCAGCAGGTGGGCCGGGGGACTAGCGGGAGGAGAGACCCAGTACTTC
CASRWAGGLAGGETQYF
>TRBJ1-2|TRBV5-1|NA|NA
TGCGCCAGCAGCTTGGGACAGACCTATGGCTACACCTTC
CASSLGQTYGYTF
>TRBJ2-1|TRBV4-3|NA|NA
TGCGCCAGCAGCCAAGAAAAAGACAATGAGCAGTTCTTC
CASSQEKDNEQFF
>TRBJ1-2|TRBV6-1|once|NA
TGTGCCAGCAGTGAAGTGGGGGTGGTGGGCTACACCTTC
CASSEVGVVGYTF
>TRBJ2-2|TRBV18|NA|NA
TGTGCCAGCTCACCGCAAATGAGAGACACCGGGGAGCTGTTTTTT
CASSPQMRDTGELFF
>TRBJ2-1|TRBV11-2|NA|NA
TGTGCCAGCAGCTTGGGAAACAATGAGCAGTTCTTC
CASSLGNNEQFF
>TRBJ1-4|TRBV6-5|once|NA
TGTGCCAGCAGGGCTGGTACAACTAATGAAAAACTGTTTTTT
CASRAGTTNEKLFF
>TRBJ1-6|TRBV9|NA|NA
TGTGCCAGCAGCGTGGAGGGAATATCGGATTCACCCCTCCACTTT
CASSVEGISDSPLHF
>TRBJ2-1|TRBV19|NA|TRBD2
TGTGCCAGTAGTATAGACCGGGGGGGTGAGCAGTTCTTC
CASSIDRGGEQFF
>TRBJ2-1|TRBV2|NA|TRBD2
TGTGCCAGCAGCAAAAGGGCTAGCGGCAATGAGCAGTTCTTC
CASSKRASGNEQFF
>TRBJ1-3|TRBV4-3|NA|NA
TGCGCCACCCCGTTTGAGACAGTAGCATACCCCCTCTCTGGAAACACCATATATTTT
CATPFETVAYPLSGNTIYF
>TRBJ2-3|TRBV2|few|TRBD2
TGTGCCAGCAGGCGAGCGGGGGCCCCCACAGATACGCAGTATTTT
CASRRAGAPTDTQYF
>TRBJ2-3|TRBV4-1|NA|TRBD1
TGCGCCAGCAGCCAAGATGACAGGGTTCAGCCAGATACGCAGTATTTT
CASSQDDRVQPDTQYF
>TRBJ1-1|TRBV18|NA|NA
TGTGCCAGCTCACCAGAAACAGGGCTTGCTTTCTTT
CASSPETGLAFF
>TRBJ2-7|TRBV6-5|once|NA
TGTGCCATCAGTATGGGACCACCCTACGAGCAGTACTTC
CAISMGPPYEQYF
>TRBJ2-7|TRBV5-1|NA|NA
TGCGCCAGCAGCTCCGGCCGTACAGCTCGACCCTACGAGCAGTACTTC
CASSSGRTARPYEQYF
>TRBJ1-1|TRBV6-1|NA|TRBD1
TGTGCCAGCAATGACAGGGGGGAGATGAACACTGAAGCTTTCTTT
CASNDRGEMNTEAFF
>TRBJ1-6|TRBV9|NA|NA
TGTGCCAGCAGCGTAGACAGGGACAATTCACCCCTCCACTTT
CASSVDRDNSPLHF
>TRBJ2-3|TRBV6-1|NA|TRBD1
TGTGCCAGCAGGGGACAGGGTGGGACAGATACGCAGTATTTT
CASRGQGGTDTQYF
>TRBJ1-5|TRBV6-6|NA|NA
TGTGCCAGCAGTTACGATAGGGAGAGAAATCAGCCCCAGCATTTT
CASSYDRERNQPQHF
>TRBJ2-7|TRBV6-5|once|NA
TGTGCCAGCAGTTACTCGTCCAGTTTCTACGAGCAGTACTTC
CASSYSSSFYEQYF
>TRBJ2-3|TRBV7-2|NA|NA
TGTGCCAGCAGCTTCCGTATATCAAGTAGCACAGATACGCAGTATTTT
CASSFRISSSTDTQYF
>TRBJ2-3|TRBV10-3|NA|NA
TGTGCCATCAGTGATGGGGCGGACCGAGGTACGCAGTATTTT
CAISDGADRGTQYF
>TRBJ2-3|TRBV5-1|NA|NA
TGCGCCAGCAGCGTAGGACTACAGTTTAGCACAGATACGCAGTATTTT
CASSVGLQFSTDTQYF
>TRBJ2-2|TRBV18|few|TRBD2
TGTGCCAGCTCACCAGACGGGAGGGCCACCGGGGAGCTGTTTTTT
CASSPDGRATGELFF
>TRBJ2-4|TRBV28|NA|NA
TGTGCCAGCAGTTTATTTCTAGGGGATCTAGCCAAAAACATTCAGTACTTC
CASSLFLGDLAKNIQYF
>TRBJ2-1|TRBV5-1|few|TRBD2
TGCGCCAGCAGCTTGACTAGCGGGGGCCCATGGAATGAGCAGTTCTTC
CASSLTSGGPWNEQFF
>TRBJ2-2|TRBV9|NA|NA
TGTGCCAGCAGCGTAGATGGTCTAGTATCATCCGGGGAGCTGTTTTTT
CASSVDGLVSSGELFF
>TRBJ2-7|TRBV4-1|NA|NA
TGCGCCAGCTCCCTGGGTCAGCTAGACTACGAGCAGTACTTC
CASSLGQLDYEQYF
>TRBJ1-6|TRBV10-3|NA|NA
TGTGCCATCAGTGACTCGGGACTACAAGCTTCACCCCTCCACTTT
CAISDSGLQASPLHF